What follows describes a single TCR beta chain. The table came from immunoSEQ multiplex PCR; TCRdb's copy has only in-frame clones and leaves some out. The table lists some 190,000 clones, approximately 84% of them singletons. These data originate in a study of blood T cell repertoires in COVID-19. Trimming removed 4 bases from V and 2 bases from J, with 15 bases in between. The CDR3 extends over 16 amino acids. Germline V gene data show CDR1 as KGHDR and CDR2 as SFDVKD. The rearrangement uses TRBV24-1 and TRBJ2-3, with D possibly matching TRBD1 (6 bases). Sequencing input: PBMCs or T cells enriched from blood (not recorded which). The TCR comes from a woman in her 30s who had recovered from COVID-19. The CDR3 spells CATSDFPTGNTDTQYF. DNA of the CDR3: TGTGCCACCAGTGACTTCCCGACAGGAAACACAGATACGCAGTATTTT.